These 18 T cell receptor beta chains share one sample of origin, sequenced in a study of metastatic and nonmetastatic thyroid tumors. MiXCR reprocessed the PCR reads for TCRdb. The table lists roughly 64,000 clones, about 4% of them singletons. Nobody among the patients had been given any treatment before thyroid surgery. The sequencing sample was made of blood. The receptors shown here come from a female donor with papillary thyroid cancer or a benign thyroid nodule (not recorded which). Some clones in this sample may be carry-over from other donors' samples.

The chain couples TRBV6-1 to TRBJ1-2; TRBD1 agrees at 8 bases. Germline assignment: CDR1 MNHNS and CDR2 SASEGT. The CDR3 spans 13 residues. Trimming removed 4 bases from V and 7 bases from J; junction bases left unmatched: 5. CDR3 sequence reads: CASSVSDRVGYTF. The DNA of the CDR3 is TGTGCCAGCAGTGTCTCGGACAGGGTTGGCTACACCTTC.

This clone was observed at least ten times. The chain carries TRBV19 and TRBJ2-2; D unclear. Trimming removed 5 bases at V and 2 bases at J, with 24 bases between. This CDR3 has 19 amino acids. Per the germline V gene, CDR1 is LNHDA and CDR2 is SQIVND (reference sequence). CDR3 coding DNA: TGTGCCAGTAGTCCTACCGGCCCGCTGGGCGGCCTCAACACCGGGGAGCTGTTTTTT. Protein product: CASSPTGPLGGLNTGELFF.

The rearrangement links TRBV20-1 to TRBJ1-5; D remains unclear. The V gene's germline CDR1 is DFQATT and CDR2 SNEGSKA (reference sequence). V dropped 6 bases and J dropped 1 base, with 7 bases sitting between them. The CDR3 is 12 residues long. The CDR3 DNA reads as TGCAGTGCGGGCATGAGCAATCAGCCCCAGCATTTT. It translates to CSAGMSNQPQHF.

This clone occurred many times. This rearrangement joins TRBV29-1 to TRBJ1-2; 10 bases line up with TRBD1. The CDR3 contains 13 residues. J was trimmed by 6 bases and V by 4 bases; bases with no gene match: 5. Per germline, CDR1 SQVTM and CDR2 ANQGSEA. The CDR3 nucleotides read TGCAGCGTTGGTGCCGGGACAGGGGATGGCTACACCTTC. Its translation is CSVGAGTGDGYTF.

This clone has at least ten counts. The chain combines TRBV2 with TRBJ1-5; D is perhaps TRBD1 (5 bases). CDR1 is SNHLY, CDR2 FYNNEI, per germline. V lost 3 bases, J lost 4 bases, and 10 bases lay in between. The CDR3 is made up of 14 amino acids. The CDR3, as DNA: TGTGCCAGCAGTGACACCGGGGGAAATCAGCCCCAGCATTTT. This codes for CASSDTGGNQPQHF.

This clone has a handful of counts. CDR3 in amino acids: CASSHPIIPFEAFF. In nucleotides, the CDR3 is TGCGCCAGCAGCCACCCGATTATTCCATTTGAAGCTTTCTTT. The chain combines TRBV4-1 with TRBJ1-1; D is unclear. This CDR3 comprises 14 residues. V gave up 3 bases and J gave up 7 bases, with 15 bases separating them. Germline assignment: CDR1 MGHRA and CDR2 YSYEKL.

The chain links TRBV5-1 to TRBJ2-1, with 7 bases aligning to TRBD2. The CDR3 consists of 13 residues. V dropped 2 bases and J dropped 6; count of bases not matched to a gene: 2. The V gene's germline CDR1 is SGHRS and CDR2 YFSETQ. The CDR3 is CASSFSGGNEQFF. The CDR3, as DNA: TGCGCCAGCAGCTTTTCGGGGGGCAATGAGCAGTTCTTC.

This clone was seen a handful of times. The chain employs TRBV28 and TRBJ2-1; D is ambiguous. This CDR3 region has 16 residues. Germline values: CDR1 MDHEN, CDR2 SYDVKM. Trimming removed 5 bases from V and 1 base from J, with 15 bases in between. Written as DNA, the CDR3 is TGTGCCAGCAGTGTTACAGATATGGGGTCCTACAATGAGCAGTTCTTC. It yields the protein CASSVTDMGSYNEQFF.

The rearrangement joins TRBV5-4 to TRBJ1-3; 7 bases fit TRBD1. CDR3 length equals 14 residues. With V trimmed by 7 bases and J by 2 bases, 6 bases remained unmatched. Germline V gene lookup returns CDR1 SGHNT and CDR2 YYREEE (reference sequence). CDR3 sequence: CASYRQGAGNTIYF. The CDR3 region has the DNA TGTGCCAGCTACCGACAGGGAGCTGGAAACACCATATATTTT.

This rearrangement joins TRBV6-2 or TRBV6-3 to TRBJ1-1, with 9 bases matching TRBD1. V was pared by 3 bases and J by 2 bases, with 7 bases of the junction left unmatched. The germline CDR1 and CDR2 sequences are MNHEY and SVGEGT. This CDR3 comprises 16 residues. The CDR3 sequence: CASSYSRTGANTEAFF. As DNA, the CDR3 is TGTGCCAGCAGTTATTCACGGACAGGGGCCAACACTGAAGCTTTCTTT.

This clone came up many times. J is TRBJ1-1 and V is TRBV28, with 7 bases lining up with TRBD1. Germline V gene data show CDR1 as MDHEN and CDR2 as SYDVKM. Losses at the gene ends were 8 bases for V and 2 bases for J; bases not matched to a gene: 11. The CDR3 length is 15 residues. Written as DNA, the CDR3 is TGTGCCAGCGCTACCCCAGGGGGAGGCAACACTGAAGCTTTCTTT. As protein: CASATPGGGNTEAFF.

In this sample, this clone turned up many times. This sequence joins TRBV5-1 and TRBJ2-7; 12 bases agree with TRBD1. V shed 3 bases, J shed 6 bases, and the junction held 4 bases outside the gene matches. The CDR3 has 14 residues. Germline-derived CDR1 and CDR2 are SGHRS and YFSETQ. CDR3 nucleotide sequence: TGCGCCAGCAGCTGGGGACAGGGGGCCATCGAGCAGTACTTC. Translation: CASSWGQGAIEQYF. Full variable domain (remainder filled in from reference TRBV5-1 and TRBJ2-7): KAGVTQTPRYLIKTRGQQVTLSCSPISGHRSVSWYQQTPGQGLQFLFEYFSETQRNKGNFPGRFSGRQFSNSRSEMNVSTLELGDSALYLCASSWGQGAIEQYFGPGTRLTVT.

In the case of this clone: This CDR3 is missing its conserved last phenylalanine or tryptophan, likely due to a read error. For the CDR3, the DNA is TGTGCCAGCAGTTTGGAAAACGGAGGTACGCAGTATTCT. Its protein product is CASSLENGGTQYS. The chain combines TRBV6-4 with TRBJ2-3; weak D call: TRBD2 (5 bases). Germline loops: CDR1 MRHNA, CDR2 SNTAGT. Trimming removed 5 bases from V and 8 bases from J, with 14 bases in between. The CDR3 runs 13 residues.

This clone was counted many times. In the same sample, other DNA sequences code for this CDR3. The gene calls are TRBV6-1 and TRBJ1-4, with unresolved D. V was trimmed by 6 bases and J by 3 bases, leaving 11 bases between them. CDR1 is MNHNS, CDR2 SASEGT, per germline. CDR3 length: 14 amino acids. The CDR3 sequence: CASRGRFSNEKLFF. Written as DNA, the CDR3 is TGTGCCAGCAGAGGACGGTTCTCTAATGAAAAACTGTTTTTT.

This clone was seen more than once but under ten times. A clone one base away is much larger, so this may be a read error. The rearrangement uses TRBV15 and TRBJ1-2, with 7 bases aligning to TRBD1. Trimming removed 9 bases from V and 6 bases from J; junction bases left unmatched: 13. The CDR3 is 14 residues long. Germline V gene data show CDR1 as LNHNV and CDR2 as YYDKDF (reference sequence). The DNA of the CDR3 is TGTGCCACTACCCTTCAGGGGGGTAGAGATGGCTACACCTTC. Translating gives CATTLQGGRDGYTF.

Ten or more counts support this clone. The chain recombines TRBV5-1 with TRBJ2-1; D possibly matches TRBD1 or TRBD2 (5 bases each). CDR1 is SGHRS, CDR2 YFSETQ, per germline. The CDR3 has 17 amino acids. Between the trimmed V and J ends, which lost 4 bases and 6 bases, there was a span of 23 bases. CDR3 region: CASSPVPGTTGGNEQFF. CDR3 nucleotides: TGCGCCAGCAGCCCCGTCCCCGGGACGACCGGCGGCAATGAGCAGTTCTTC.

The V gene is TRBV30, the J gene TRBJ1-6; D may be TRBD1 (5 bases). CDR1 is GTSNPN and CDR2 is SVGIG in the germline V gene (reference sequence). The CDR3 has 15 residues. V lost 1 base and J 2 bases, leaving 9 bases between the germline ends. The CDR3 region is CAWSDQGPYNSPLHF. The CDR3 nucleotides read TGTGCCTGGAGTGACCAGGGCCCCTATAATTCACCCCTCCACTTT.

This clone was recorded a few times. V and J are TRBV7-2 and TRBJ2-7; D tentatively fits TRBD1 or TRBD2 (5 bases each). The CDR3 totals 16 residues. Per the germline V gene, CDR1 is SGHTA and CDR2 is FQGNSA. Trimming pared 5 bases from V and 6 bases from J, leaving 23 bases between. The CDR3, as DNA: TGTGCCAGCAGCCCACGGCAGGGTCTAGTTCGGGGCGAGCAGTACTTC. Its translation: CASSPRQGLVRGEQYF.